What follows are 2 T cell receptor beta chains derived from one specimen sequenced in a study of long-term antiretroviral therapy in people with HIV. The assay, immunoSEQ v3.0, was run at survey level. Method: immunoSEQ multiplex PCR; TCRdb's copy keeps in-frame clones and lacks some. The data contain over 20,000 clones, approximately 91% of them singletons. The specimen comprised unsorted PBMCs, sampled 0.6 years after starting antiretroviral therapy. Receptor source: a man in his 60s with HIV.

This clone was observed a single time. The CDR3 loop reads CASSQDSSGNTIYF. In DNA, the CDR3 is TGTGCCAGCTCGCAGGACAGCTCTGGAAACACCATATATTTT. V and J are TRBV18 and TRBJ1-3; TRBD1 is a possible D gene (6 bases). Trimming took off 6 bases at V and 0 bases at J, with 9 bases between the two ends. Germline CDR1 KGHSH, CDR2 LQKENI. CDR3 length equals 14 residues.

The chain's CDR3 is CASSLGQGITTGELFF. The DNA of the CDR3 is TGTGCCAGCAGCTTAGGGCAGGGGATCACCACCGGGGAGCTGTTTTTT. The V and J genes are TRBV11-1 and TRBJ2-2, with D possibly TRBD1 on 6 matching bases. The V gene's germline CDR1 is SGHAT and CDR2 FQDESV (reference sequence). V was pared by 1 base and J by 4 bases, with 13 bases between. The CDR3 has 16 residues. The variable domain in full, with the rest retrieved from reference TRBV11-1 and TRBJ2-2, is EAEVAQSPRYKITEKSQAVAFWCDPISGHATLYWYRQILGQGPELLVQFQDESVVDDSQLPKDRFSAERLKGVDSTLKIQPAELGDSAMYLCASSLGQGITTGELFFGEGSRLTVL.